Given below is one T cell receptor (beta chain) in context. This clonotype has at least ten counts. This receptor's antigen is unknown. Within one base of it there is no much larger clone, and no base qualities were kept. This beta chain is a stray sequence in a library constructed for alpha chains; its clone size is not meaningful. This specimen comes from a study of spatial heterogeneity in lung cancer (dated by TCRdb to about 2019). Background for the entire study: Beta-chain transcripts were consistently detected in greater numbers than alpha-chain transcripts, which likely reflected higher beta-chain transcript abundance. In tumor regions, TCR transcript counts showed a strong correlation with a T cell transcriptional module score derived from matched bulk RNA-seq. In the raw uncorrected reads, each unique combination of TCR and UMI appeared more than ten times on average. In non-small cell lung cancer, the study quantitatively compared TCR alpha and beta repertoires across several tumor regions, matched nontumor lung, and blood. The study linked features of the TCR repertoire to counts of nonsynonymous mutations, which were determined by whole-exome sequencing of tumor tissue. Both alpha and beta chains were TCR-sequenced in samples taken at surgery, namely 220 tumor regions, fewer than 85 matched nontumor lung samples and roughly 56 PBMC samples.

Broader findings and caveats from the paper: The tumor nonsynonymous mutation count correlated with the number of expanded alpha and beta TCRs within the tumor. Additional single-cell paired TCR alpha and beta sequencing was considered necessary to confirm, at a functional level, the hypothesis that regional TCRs recognize regional mutations. Estimated TCR-seq coverage of tumor T cells was only 5.5% to 8% for alpha chains and 12% to 15% for beta chains. Counts of ubiquitous and regional expanded TCRs were found to correlate with counts of ubiquitous and regional nonsynonymous mutations, respectively.

Including the terminal cysteine and phenylalanine, the CDR3 comprises 14 residues. Of all the DNA, just the CDR3 is kept, 42 bases in frame from base 1. A distance of 8 bases separates the germline ends of V and J, which lose 0 bases and 5 bases respectively. The CDR1 and CDR2 encoded by the germline V gene are LGHNA and YNFKEQ. What the time point label conveys for this sample: sample taken at primary tumor resection. Donors were 65 to 85 patients with early-stage, untreated non-small cell lung cancer from the lung TRACERx cohort. TCR sequencing used whole RNA extracted from tumor and nontumor lung tissue, or from cryopreserved PBMC samples, without cell sorting. A patient was chosen for TCR sequencing only when enough RNA was available from at least two tumor regions. Tumor and adjacent nontumor lung specimens were reviewed by a lung pathologist before selection. The library was obtained by 5' RACE. The sample was run on a NextSeq 500. In the TCR library protocol, a unique molecular identifier was attached to each TCR cDNA molecule so that PCR and sequencing errors could be corrected. From the authors' description of their analysis: TCR identification, UMI-based error correction and CDR3 extraction were performed with Decombinator tools. Expanded TCRs were defined as those above a frequency of 2 per 1,000, corresponding to the top 1% of the tumor frequency distribution. Expanded tumor TCRs statistically deemed absent (corrected P<0.05) from at least one tumor region were classed as regional, and all other expanded tumor TCRs were classed as ubiquitous. Each repertoire was subsampled 100 times to 5,000 TCRs, after which Renyi diversity was computed with the R vegan package. CDR3 similarity networks were built from amino acid triplet string-kernel similarity, with CDR3s being connected when pairwise similarity was above 0.82. Clones were called with MiXCR by TCRdb after fastp trimmed the public reads at Q25, and only in-frame beta chains were retained. Merged by CDR3 protein, the rows form single entries marked with the most common genes and DNA. Here the V and J calls rest on TCRdb's processing, not on the authors' analysis. This sample lists around 3,000 distinct CDR3 sequences; under 6.5% were detected once. About 9.2% of the sample lies in the top ten.

This sequence originates from a male donor with early-stage non-small cell lung cancer. Here the chain combines TRBV4-2 and TRBJ2-4; TRBD1 might be the D gene, on 6 matching bases. This specimen consisted of lung tumor tissue, obtained at surgery. This receptor has the CDR3 CASSQDAGENIQYF. The DNA sequence is as follows: TGTGCCAGCAGCCAAGACGCAGGGGAAAACATTCAGTACTTC.